This T cell receptor beta chain was retrieved from a study of blood T cell repertoires in COVID-19. About the study: Italy, Spain and the United States were the sources of the convalescent and acute COVID-19 samples. Sample material is recorded as cDNA or gDNA derived from T cells, B-cell-depleted T cells, or PBMCs.

Trimming left V 7 bases short and J 3 bases short, with 21 bases between. CDR3 length: 15 amino acids. Germline values: CDR1 GTSNPN, CDR2 SVGIG (reference sequence). In the authors' methods: Amplification of reference gene primers provided the estimated nucleated cell counts. Using immunoSEQ multiplex PCR, the repertoire was profiled, and TCRdb retains in-frame clones only, with some absent. That table is the source of V, J and clone size, and D and trimming were worked out from the DNA. The table has 650,000 to 800,000 clones, more than 80% seen once. The chain links TRBV30 to TRBJ1-1, with D tentatively TRBD1 (6 bases). The sequencing input was peripheral blood. The TCR originated in a woman under 30 with acute or convalescent COVID-19. The CDR3, as DNA: TGTGCCTCCCTAGGGGGGGCGAGCGGGGACACTGAAGCTTTCTTT. This gives the protein CASLGGASGDTEAFF.